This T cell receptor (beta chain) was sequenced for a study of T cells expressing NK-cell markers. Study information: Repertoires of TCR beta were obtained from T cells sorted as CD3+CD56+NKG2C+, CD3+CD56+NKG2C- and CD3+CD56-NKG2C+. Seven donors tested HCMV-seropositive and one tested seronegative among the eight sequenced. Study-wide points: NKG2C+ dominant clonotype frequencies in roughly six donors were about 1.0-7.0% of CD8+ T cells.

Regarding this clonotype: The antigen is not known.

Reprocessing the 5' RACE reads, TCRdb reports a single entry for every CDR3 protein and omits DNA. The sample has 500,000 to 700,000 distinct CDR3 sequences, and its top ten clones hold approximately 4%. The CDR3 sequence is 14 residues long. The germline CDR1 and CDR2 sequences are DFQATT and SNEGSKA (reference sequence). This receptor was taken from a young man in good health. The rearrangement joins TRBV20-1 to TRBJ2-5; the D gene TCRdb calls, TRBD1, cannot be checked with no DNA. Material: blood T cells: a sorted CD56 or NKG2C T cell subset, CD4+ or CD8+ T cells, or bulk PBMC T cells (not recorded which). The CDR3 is CSAVRDRVQETQYF.